What follows are 5 T cell receptor beta chains derived from one specimen sequenced in a study of tumor and adjacent non-tumor tissue in lung cancer. TCRbeta libraries were built with three rounds of nested PCR, modified from ARM-PCR. TCRdb re-analysed the multiplex PCR reads in MiXCR, keeping a single row per CDR3 protein. Of some 97,000 distinct CDR3 sequences in the sample, 50% to 70% were seen once. RNA was extracted from bulk tissue without any cell sorting. More than 3 cm separated this lung sample from the edge of the tumor. The sequencing input was distant non-tumor lung tissue. The source of these receptors is a man aged 25 to 45 with non-small cell lung cancer.

The J gene is TRBJ1-5, the V gene TRBV29-1; D possibly corresponds to TRBD1 (5 bases). The CDR3 length is 13 residues. Germline CDR1 and CDR2: SQVTM and ANQGSEA. The germline V and J ends were trimmed by 7 bases and 8 bases, with 18 bases remaining between them. The CDR3 region has the DNA TGCAGCGCGATGACAGAGTGGGTTGAGCCCCAGCATTTT. It codes for CSAMTEWVEPQHF.

A note on this clonotype: One end of the junction varies from germline; a read error may be responsible. This rearrangement joins TRBV11-2 to TRBJ2-5; TRBD1 might be the D (5 bases). There are 13 residues in the CDR3. Per the germline V gene, CDR1 is SGHAT and CDR2 is FQNNGV. DNA for the CDR3: TGTGCCAGCAGCATGCAGGGTCCAGAGACCCAGTACTTT. Translating gives CASSMQGPETQYF.

The gene calls are TRBV20-1 and TRBJ2-2; a possible D gene is TRBD1 (5 bases). CDR1 is DFQATT, CDR2 SNEGSKA, per germline (reference sequence). Trimming removed 7 bases from V and 9 bases from J, with 24 bases in between. This CDR3 has 15 amino acids. The CDR3: CSVSPSTRGPRELFF. CDR3 DNA sequence: TGCAGTGTTAGCCCCTCGACAAGGGGCCCCCGGGAGCTGTTTTTT.

Concerning this clonotype: A much bigger clone sits one base away, suggesting this may be a read error. The chain links TRBV29-1 to TRBJ1-4, with unresolved D. CDR3 length: 13 amino acids. Germline CDR1 and CDR2: SQVTM and ANQGSEA. V lost 6 bases, J lost 12 bases, and 20 bases lay in between. The CDR3 is CSVASNLGEELFF. For the CDR3, the DNA is TGCAGCGTCGCATCGAACCTGGGAGAGGAACTGTTTTTT.

Concerning this clonotype: This clone may be a read error of a much larger clone one base away. The chain employs TRBV6-6 and TRBJ2-7, with 10 bases matching TRBD2. The V gene's germline CDR1 is MNHNY and CDR2 SVGAGI (reference sequence). The CDR3 covers 13 residues. Here the CDR3 DNA reads TGTGCCAGCCTACTAGCGGGATCCCCCGAGCATTACTTC. As protein: CASLLAGSPEHYF.